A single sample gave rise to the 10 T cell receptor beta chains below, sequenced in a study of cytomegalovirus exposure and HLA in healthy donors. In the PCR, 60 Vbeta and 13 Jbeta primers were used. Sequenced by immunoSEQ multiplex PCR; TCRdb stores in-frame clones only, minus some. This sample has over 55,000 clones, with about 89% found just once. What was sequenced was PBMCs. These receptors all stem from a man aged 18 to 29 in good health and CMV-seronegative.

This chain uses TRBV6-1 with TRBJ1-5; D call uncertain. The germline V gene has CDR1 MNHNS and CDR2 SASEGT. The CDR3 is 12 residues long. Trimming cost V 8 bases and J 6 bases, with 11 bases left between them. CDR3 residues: CASLEGSQPQHF. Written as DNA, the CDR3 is TGTGCCAGCCTCGAAGGGAGTCAGCCCCAGCATTTT.

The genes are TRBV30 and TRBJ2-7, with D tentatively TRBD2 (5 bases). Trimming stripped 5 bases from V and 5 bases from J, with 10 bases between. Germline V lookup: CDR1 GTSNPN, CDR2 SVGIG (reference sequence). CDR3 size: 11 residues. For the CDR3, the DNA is TGTGCCTGGGCCGGACTGGACGAGCAGTACTTC. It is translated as CAWAGLDEQYF.

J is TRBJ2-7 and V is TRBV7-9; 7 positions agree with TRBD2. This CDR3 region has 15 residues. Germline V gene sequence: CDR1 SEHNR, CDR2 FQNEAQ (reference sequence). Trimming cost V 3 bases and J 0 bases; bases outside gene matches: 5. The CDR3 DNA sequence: TGTGCCAGCAGCTTGGGGGGGTCCCCCTCCTACGAGCAGTACTTC. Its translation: CASSLGGSPSYEQYF.

CDR3 nucleotide sequence: TGCAGCGGGGGGGCCGGGGAGCTGTTTTTT. Translation gives CSGGAGELFF. This chain links TRBV29-1 with TRBJ2-2, with a weak D call TRBD2 (6 bases). Germline lookup yields CDR1 SQVTM and CDR2 ANQGSEA. The CDR3 has 10 amino acids. The V end was cut by 7 bases, the J end by 6 bases, with 6 bases between.

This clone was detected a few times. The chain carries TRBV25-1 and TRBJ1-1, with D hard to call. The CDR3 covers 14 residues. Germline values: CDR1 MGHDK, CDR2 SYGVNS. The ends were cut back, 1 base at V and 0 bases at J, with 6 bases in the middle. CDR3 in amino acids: CASSESVMNTEAFF. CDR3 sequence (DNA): TGTGCCAGCAGTGAATCCGTAATGAACACTGAAGCTTTCTTT.

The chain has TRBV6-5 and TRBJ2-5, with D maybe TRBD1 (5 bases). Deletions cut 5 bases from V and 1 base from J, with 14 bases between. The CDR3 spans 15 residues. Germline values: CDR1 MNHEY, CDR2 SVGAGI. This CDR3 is CASSPLLGAQETQYF. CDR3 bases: TGTGCCAGCAGTCCCCTATTAGGGGCCCAAGAGACCCAGTACTTC.

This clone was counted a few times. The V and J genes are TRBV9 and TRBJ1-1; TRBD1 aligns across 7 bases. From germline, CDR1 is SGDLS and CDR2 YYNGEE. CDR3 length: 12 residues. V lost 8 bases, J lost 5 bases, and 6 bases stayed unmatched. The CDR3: CASNRGQTEAFF. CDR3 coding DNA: TGTGCCAGTAATAGGGGACAGACTGAAGCTTTCTTT.

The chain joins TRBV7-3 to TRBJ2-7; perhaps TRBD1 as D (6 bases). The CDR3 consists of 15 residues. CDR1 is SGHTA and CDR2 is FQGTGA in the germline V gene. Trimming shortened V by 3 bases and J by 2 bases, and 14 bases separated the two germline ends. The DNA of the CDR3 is TGTGCCAGCAGCTTGGGTTCAGGGGCCGCCTACGAGCAGTACTTC. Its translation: CASSLGSGAAYEQYF.

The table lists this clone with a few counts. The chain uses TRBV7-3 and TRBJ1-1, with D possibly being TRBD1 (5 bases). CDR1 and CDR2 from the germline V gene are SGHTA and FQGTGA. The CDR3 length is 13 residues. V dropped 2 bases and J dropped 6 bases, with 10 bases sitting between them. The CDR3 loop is CASSLLWGAEAFF. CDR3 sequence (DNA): TGTGCCAGCAGCTTACTGTGGGGGGCTGAAGCTTTCTTT.

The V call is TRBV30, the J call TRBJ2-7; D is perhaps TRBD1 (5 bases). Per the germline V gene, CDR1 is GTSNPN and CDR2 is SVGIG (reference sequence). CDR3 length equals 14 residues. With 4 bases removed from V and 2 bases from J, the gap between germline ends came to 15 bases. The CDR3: CAWIDQTATYEQYF. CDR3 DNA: TGTGCCTGGATTGATCAGACAGCCACCTACGAGCAGTACTTC. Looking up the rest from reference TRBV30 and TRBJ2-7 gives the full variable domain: SQTIHQWPATLVQPVGSPLSLECTVEGTSNPNLYWYRQAAGRGLQLLFYSVGIGQISSEVPQNLSASRPQDRQFILSSKKLLLSDSGFYLCAWIDQTATYEQYFGPGTRLTVT.